This T cell receptor (beta chain) is drawn from a study of T-cell memory formation after mild COVID-19. From the 5' RACE reads, TCRdb called clonotypes with MiXCR, one entry per CDR3 protein. The sample records 280,000 or so distinct CDR3 sequences, approximately 8.4% being singletons. This clonotype was observed at least ten times. From germline, CDR1 is SGHRS and CDR2 YFSETQ. The CDR3 runs 16 residues. V was shortened by 0 bases and J by 4 bases, with 14 bases between the two germline ends. This clonotype originated in a man younger than 35 who had mild COVID-19 (a few samples of this study predate the infection). Cell type and time point are not known. V usage is TRBV5-1 and J usage is TRBJ1-5, with a possible D match to TRBD1 (6 bases). Sample: PBMCs or a T cell subset sorted from them (not recorded which). CDR3 region: CASSLGHGTPNQPQHF. The CDR3, as DNA: TGCGCCAGCAGCTTGGGGCACGGGACACCGAATCAGCCCCAGCATTTT.